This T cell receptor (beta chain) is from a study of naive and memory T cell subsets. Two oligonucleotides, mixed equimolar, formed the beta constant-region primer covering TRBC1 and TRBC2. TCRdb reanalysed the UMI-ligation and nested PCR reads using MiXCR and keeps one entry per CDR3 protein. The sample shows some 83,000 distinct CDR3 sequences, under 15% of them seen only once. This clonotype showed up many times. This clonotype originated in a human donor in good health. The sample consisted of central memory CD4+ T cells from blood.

CDR3 in amino acids: CASRKDRDTYTEAFF. In DNA, the CDR3 is TGTGCCAGCAGAAAAGACCGGGACACCTACACTGAAGCTTTCTTT. The V call is TRBV27, the J call TRBJ1-1; tentative D call: TRBD1 (6 bases). This CDR3 has 15 amino acids. Germline loops: CDR1 MNHEY, CDR2 SMNVEV (reference sequence). The germline V and J ends were trimmed by 6 bases and 3 bases, with 17 bases remaining between them.